This T cell receptor (beta chain) derives from a study of T cells in Graves' hyperthyroidism and ophthalmopathy. This clonotype was seen repeatedly, ten times or more. V dropped 5 bases and J dropped 1 base, with 11 bases sitting between them. The CDR3 is 15 amino acids. The germline V gene has CDR1 SGHNT and CDR2 YENEEA. Amplification of TCR beta CDR3 regions was performed using RNA transcripts as template. Using the HTBI primer set, a first-round RT-PCR was run on the TCR CDR3. One entry per CDR3 protein, called by TCRdb with MiXCR from the multiplex PCR reads. The sample comprises a few hundred thousand distinct CDR3 sequences, about 15% of which are singletons, and 30% to 35% rests with the top ten.

Material: blood. This sequence originates from a woman younger than 45 with Graves' hyperthyroidism. This chain connects TRBV11-3 to TRBJ1-4; D call uncertain. The CDR3 bases are TGTGCCAGCAGCCCCGGTAGGAGAACTAATGAAAAACTGTTTTTT. Its protein is CASSPGRRTNEKLFF.